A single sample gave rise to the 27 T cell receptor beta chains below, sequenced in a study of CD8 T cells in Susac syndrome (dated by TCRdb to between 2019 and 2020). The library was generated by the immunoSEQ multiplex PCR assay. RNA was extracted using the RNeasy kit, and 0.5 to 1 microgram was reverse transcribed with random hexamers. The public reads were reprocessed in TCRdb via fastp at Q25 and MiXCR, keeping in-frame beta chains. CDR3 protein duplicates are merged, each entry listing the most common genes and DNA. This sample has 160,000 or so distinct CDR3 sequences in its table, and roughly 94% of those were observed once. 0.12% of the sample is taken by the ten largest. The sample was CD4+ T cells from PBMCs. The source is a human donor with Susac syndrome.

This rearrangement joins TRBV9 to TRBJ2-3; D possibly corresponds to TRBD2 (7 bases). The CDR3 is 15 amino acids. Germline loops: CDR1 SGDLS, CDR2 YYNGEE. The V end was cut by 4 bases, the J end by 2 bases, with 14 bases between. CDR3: CASSKTGRATDTQYF. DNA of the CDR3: TGTGCCAGCAGCAAAACAGGGAGGGCCACAGATACGCAGTATTTT.

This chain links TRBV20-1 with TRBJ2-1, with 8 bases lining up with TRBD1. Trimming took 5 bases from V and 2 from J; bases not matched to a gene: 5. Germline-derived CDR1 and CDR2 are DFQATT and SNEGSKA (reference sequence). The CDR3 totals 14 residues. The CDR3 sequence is CSAAGTGPYNEQFF. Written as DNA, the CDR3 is TGCAGTGCTGCCGGGACAGGACCCTACAATGAGCAGTTCTTC.

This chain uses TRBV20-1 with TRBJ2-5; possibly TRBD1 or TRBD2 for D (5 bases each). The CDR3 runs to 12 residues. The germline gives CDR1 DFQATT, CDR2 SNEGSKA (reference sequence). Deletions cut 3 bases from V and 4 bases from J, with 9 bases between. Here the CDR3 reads CSARRGGETQYF. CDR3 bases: TGCAGTGCTAGGAGGGGCGGAGAGACCCAGTACTTC.

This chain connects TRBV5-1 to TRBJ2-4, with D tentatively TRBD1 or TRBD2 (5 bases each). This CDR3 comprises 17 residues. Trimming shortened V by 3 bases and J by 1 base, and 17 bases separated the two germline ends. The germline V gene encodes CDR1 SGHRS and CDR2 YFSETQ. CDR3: CASSWQGPLAAKNIQYF. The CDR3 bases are TGCGCCAGCAGCTGGCAGGGACCACTCGCGGCCAAAAACATTCAGTACTTC.

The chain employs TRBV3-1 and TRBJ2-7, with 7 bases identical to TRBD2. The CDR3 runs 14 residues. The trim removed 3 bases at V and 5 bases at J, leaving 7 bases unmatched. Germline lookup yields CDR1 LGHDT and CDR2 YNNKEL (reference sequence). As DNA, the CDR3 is TGTGCCAGCAGCCAGAGGTCAGCGGGGCACGAGCAGTACTTC. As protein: CASSQRSAGHEQYF.

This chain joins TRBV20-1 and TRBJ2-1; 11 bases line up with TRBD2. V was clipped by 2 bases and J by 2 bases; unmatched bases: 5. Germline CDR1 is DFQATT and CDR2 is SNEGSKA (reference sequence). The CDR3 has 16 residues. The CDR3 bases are TGCAGTGCTAGACCCTTAGCGGGGGGGCCCTACAATGAGCAGTTCTTC. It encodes CSARPLAGGPYNEQFF.

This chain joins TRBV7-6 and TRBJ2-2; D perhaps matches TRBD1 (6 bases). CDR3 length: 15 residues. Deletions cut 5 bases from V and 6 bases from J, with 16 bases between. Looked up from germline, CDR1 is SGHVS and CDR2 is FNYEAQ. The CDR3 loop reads CASSPNRDRAGELFF. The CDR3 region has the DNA TGTGCCAGCAGCCCCAACAGGGATCGCGCCGGGGAGCTGTTTTTT.

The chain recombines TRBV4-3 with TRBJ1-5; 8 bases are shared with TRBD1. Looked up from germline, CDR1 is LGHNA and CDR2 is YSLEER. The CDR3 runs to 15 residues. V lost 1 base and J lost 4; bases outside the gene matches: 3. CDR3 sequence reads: CASSQGQGWNQPQHF. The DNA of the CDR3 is TGCGCCAGCAGCCAAGGACAGGGGTGGAATCAGCCCCAGCATTTT.

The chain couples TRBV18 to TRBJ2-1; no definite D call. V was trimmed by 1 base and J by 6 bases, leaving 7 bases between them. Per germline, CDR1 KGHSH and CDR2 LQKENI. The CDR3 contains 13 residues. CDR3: CASSPLAPNEQFF. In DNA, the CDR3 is TGTGCCAGCTCACCACTAGCCCCCAATGAGCAGTTCTTC.

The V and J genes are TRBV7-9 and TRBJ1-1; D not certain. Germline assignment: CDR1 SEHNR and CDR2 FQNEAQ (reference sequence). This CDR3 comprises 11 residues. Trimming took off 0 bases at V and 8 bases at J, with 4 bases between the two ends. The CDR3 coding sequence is TGTGCCAGCAGCTTAGCGGGAGAAGCTTTCTTT. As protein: CASSLAGEAFF.

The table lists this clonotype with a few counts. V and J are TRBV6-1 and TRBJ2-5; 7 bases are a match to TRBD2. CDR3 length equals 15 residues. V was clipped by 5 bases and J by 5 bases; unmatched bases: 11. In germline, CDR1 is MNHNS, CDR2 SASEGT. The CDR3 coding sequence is TGTGCCAGCAGTTACACGGGCGGGGGTGGTGAGACCCAGTACTTC. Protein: CASSYTGGGGETQYF.

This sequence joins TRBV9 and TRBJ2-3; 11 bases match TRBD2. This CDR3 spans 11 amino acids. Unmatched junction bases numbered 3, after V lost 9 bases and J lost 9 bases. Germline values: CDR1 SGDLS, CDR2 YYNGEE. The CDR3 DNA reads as TGTGCCAACCTAGCGGGGGGAACGCAGTATTTT. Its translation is CANLAGGTQYF.

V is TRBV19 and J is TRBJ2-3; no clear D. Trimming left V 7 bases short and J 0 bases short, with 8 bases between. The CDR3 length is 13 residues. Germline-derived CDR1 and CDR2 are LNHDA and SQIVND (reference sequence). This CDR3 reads CASMRPSTDTQYF. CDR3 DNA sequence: TGTGCCAGTATGCGACCGAGCACAGATACGCAGTATTTT.

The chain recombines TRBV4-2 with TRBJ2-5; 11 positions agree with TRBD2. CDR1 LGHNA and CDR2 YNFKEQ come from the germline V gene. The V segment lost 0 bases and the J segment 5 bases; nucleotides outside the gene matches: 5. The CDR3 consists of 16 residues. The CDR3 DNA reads TGTGCCAGCAGCCAAGATAGCGGGGGGGCCGAGGAGACCCAGTACTTC. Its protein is CASSQDSGGAEETQYF.

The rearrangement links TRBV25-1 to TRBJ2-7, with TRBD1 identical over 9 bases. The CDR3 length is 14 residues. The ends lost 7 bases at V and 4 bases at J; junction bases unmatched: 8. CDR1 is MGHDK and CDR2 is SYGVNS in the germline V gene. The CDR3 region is CASNFGQGRYEQYF. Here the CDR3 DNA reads TGTGCCAGCAACTTCGGACAGGGGCGGTACGAGCAGTACTTC.

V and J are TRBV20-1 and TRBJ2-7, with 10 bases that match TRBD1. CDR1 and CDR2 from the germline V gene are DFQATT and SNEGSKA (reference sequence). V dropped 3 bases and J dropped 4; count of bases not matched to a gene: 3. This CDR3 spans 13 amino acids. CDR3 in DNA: TGCAGTGCTAGTCGGACAGGGGGGTACGAGCAGTACTTC. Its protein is CSASRTGGYEQYF.

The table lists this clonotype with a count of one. The CDR3 region is CASSEDEGKNIQYF. CDR3 sequence (DNA): TGTGCCAGCAGTGAAGACGAGGGCAAAAACATTCAGTACTTC. This chain uses TRBV2 with TRBJ2-4, with D possibly matching TRBD2 (5 bases). The CDR3 has 14 residues. With 1 base removed from V and 3 bases from J, the gap between germline ends came to 7 bases. Germline CDR1 reads SNHLY; CDR2 reads FYNNEI.

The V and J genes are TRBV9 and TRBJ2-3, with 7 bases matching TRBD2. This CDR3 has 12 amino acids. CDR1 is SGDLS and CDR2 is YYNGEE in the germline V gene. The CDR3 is CASGLDTDTQYF. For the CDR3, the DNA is TGTGCGAGTGGACTAGACACAGATACGCAGTATTTT.

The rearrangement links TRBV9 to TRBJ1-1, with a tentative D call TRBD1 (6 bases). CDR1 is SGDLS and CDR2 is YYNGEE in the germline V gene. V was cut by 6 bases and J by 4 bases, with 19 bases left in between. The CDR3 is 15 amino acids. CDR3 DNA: TGTGCCAGCAACCACCTAGGGGGGCTGGGCACTGAAGCTTTCTTT. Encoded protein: CASNHLGGLGTEAFF.

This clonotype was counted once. The CDR3 is CASSQGIGNNYGYTF. The CDR3 coding sequence is TGCGCCAGCAGCCAAGGTATAGGAAACAACTATGGCTACACCTTC. V usage is TRBV4-3 and J usage is TRBJ1-2, with D unclear. With 1 base removed from V and 2 bases from J, the gap between germline ends came to 11 bases. The CDR3 is 15 residues long. CDR1 LGHNA and CDR2 YSLEER come from the germline V gene.

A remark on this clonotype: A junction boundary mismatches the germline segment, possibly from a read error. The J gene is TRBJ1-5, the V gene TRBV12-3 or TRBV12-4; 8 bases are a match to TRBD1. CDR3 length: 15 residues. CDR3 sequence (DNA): TGTGCCAGCAGTTTACTTGGAGGAAACGGACAGGGCATTTTTTTT. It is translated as CASSLLGGNGQGIFF.

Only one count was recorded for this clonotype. The chain's CDR3 is CAWSPGGSSEAFF. The CDR3 DNA follows: TGTGCCTGGAGCCCGGGGGGGTCTAGTGAAGCTTTCTTT. The chain recombines TRBV30 with TRBJ1-1; D perhaps matches TRBD1 (5 bases). This CDR3 region has 13 residues. Germline V gene lookup returns CDR1 GTSNPN and CDR2 SVGIG (reference sequence). Trimming removed 3 bases from V and 7 bases from J, with 15 bases in between.

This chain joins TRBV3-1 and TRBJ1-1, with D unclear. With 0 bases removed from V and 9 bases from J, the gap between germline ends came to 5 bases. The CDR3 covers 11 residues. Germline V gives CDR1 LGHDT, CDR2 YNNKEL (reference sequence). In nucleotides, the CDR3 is TGTGCCAGCAGCCAAGAAAGTCAAGCTTTCTTT. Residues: CASSQESQAFF.

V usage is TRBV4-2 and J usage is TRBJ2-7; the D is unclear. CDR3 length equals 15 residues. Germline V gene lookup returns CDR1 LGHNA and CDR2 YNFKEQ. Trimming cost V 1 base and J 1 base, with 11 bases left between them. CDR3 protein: CASSQGASASYEQYF. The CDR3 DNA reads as TGTGCCAGCAGCCAAGGCGCCTCGGCTTCCTACGAGCAGTACTTC.

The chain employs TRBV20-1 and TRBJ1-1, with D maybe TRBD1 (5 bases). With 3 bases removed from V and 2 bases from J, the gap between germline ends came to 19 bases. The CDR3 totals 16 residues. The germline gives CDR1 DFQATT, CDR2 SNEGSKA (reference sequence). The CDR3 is CSASRVPAGINTEAFF. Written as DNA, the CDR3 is TGCAGTGCTAGTCGGGTCCCGGCAGGGATAAACACTGAAGCTTTCTTT.

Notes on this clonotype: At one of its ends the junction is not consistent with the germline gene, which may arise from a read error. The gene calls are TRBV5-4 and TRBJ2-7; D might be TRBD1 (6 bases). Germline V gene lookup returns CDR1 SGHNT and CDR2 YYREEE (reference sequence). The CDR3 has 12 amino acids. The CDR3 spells CASSFGGAERYF. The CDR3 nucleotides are TGTGCCAGCAGCTTTGGGGGCGCTGAGCGGTACTTC.

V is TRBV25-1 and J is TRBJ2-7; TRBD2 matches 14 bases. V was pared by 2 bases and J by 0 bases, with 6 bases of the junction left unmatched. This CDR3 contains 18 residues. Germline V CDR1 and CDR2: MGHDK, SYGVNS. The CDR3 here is CASSELGTSGRSSYEQYF. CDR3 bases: TGTGCCAGCAGTGAACTCGGGACTAGCGGGAGAAGCTCCTACGAGCAGTACTTC.